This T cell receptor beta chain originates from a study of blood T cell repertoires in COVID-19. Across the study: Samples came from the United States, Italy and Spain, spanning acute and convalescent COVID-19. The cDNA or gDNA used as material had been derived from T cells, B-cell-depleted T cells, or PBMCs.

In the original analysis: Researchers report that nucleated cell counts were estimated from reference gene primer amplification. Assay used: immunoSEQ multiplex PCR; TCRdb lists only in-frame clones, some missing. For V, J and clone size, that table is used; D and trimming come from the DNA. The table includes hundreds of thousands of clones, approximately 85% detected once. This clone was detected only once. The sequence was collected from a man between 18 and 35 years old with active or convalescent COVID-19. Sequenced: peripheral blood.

The CDR3 sequence is CASSLSLSDTDTQYF. CDR3 sequence (DNA): TGTGCCAGCAGCTTAAGCCTAAGCGACACAGATACGCAGTATTTT. This rearrangement joins TRBV5-5 to TRBJ2-3; D remains ambiguous. CDR3 length: 15 residues. The germline V gene encodes CDR1 SGHKS and CDR2 YYEKEE (reference sequence). V lost 2 bases and J lost 2, with 12 bases in between.